This T cell receptor beta chain was profiled in a study of blood T cell repertoires in COVID-19. Germline lookup yields CDR1 MNHEY and CDR2 SVGEGT. There are 14 residues in the CDR3. The V end was cut by 6 bases, the J end by 0 bases, with 12 bases between. Repertoires were generated with immunoSEQ multiplex PCR, while TCRdb's copy carries only in-frame clones and drops some. This table has approximately 150,000 clones, around 90% appearing once. The receptor was isolated from an older man with acute or convalescent COVID-19. Input material: peripheral blood. The chain links TRBV6-2 or TRBV6-3 to TRBJ2-7; a weak D match, TRBD1 (5 bases). CDR3 amino acids: CASSDRLPSYEQYF. The DNA for the CDR3 is TGTGCCAGCAGCGACAGACTTCCCTCCTACGAGCAGTACTTC.